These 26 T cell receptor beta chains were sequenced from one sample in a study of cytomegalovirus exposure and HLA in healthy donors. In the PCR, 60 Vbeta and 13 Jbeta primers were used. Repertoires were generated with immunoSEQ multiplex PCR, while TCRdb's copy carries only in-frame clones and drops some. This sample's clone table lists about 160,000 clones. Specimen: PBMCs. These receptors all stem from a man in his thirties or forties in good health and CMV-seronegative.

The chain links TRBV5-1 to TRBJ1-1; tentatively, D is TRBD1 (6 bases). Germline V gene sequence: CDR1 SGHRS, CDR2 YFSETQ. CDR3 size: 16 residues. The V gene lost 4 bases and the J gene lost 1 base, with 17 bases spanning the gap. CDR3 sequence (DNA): TGCGCCAGCAGCGCGGCACCGGTGGGGGCGAACACTGAAGCTTTCTTT. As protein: CASSAAPVGANTEAFF.

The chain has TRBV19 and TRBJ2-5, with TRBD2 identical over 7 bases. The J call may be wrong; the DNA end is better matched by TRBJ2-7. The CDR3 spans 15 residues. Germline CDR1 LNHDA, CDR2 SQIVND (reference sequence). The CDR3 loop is CASSIKGTGGYEQYF. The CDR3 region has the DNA TGTGCCAGTAGTATTAAAGGGACGGGGGGATACGAGCAGTACTTC.

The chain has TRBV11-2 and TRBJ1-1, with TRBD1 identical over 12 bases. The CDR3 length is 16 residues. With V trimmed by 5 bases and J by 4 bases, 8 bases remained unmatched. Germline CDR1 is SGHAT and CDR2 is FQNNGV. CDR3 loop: CASSVGTGGSGTEAFF. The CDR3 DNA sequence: TGTGCCAGCAGCGTTGGGACAGGGGGCTCAGGCACTGAAGCTTTCTTT.

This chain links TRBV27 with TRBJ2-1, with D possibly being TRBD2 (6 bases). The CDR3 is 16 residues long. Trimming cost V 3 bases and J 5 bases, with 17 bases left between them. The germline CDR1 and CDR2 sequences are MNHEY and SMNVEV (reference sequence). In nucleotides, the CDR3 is TGTGCCAGCAGTTTCTTAACGGGGGTGGGAGACAATGAGCAGTTCTTC. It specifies CASSFLTGVGDNEQFF.

The CDR3 DNA follows: TGTGCCAGCAGGCTAGGTGGCTACACCTTC. It codes for CASRLGGYTF. The rearrangement joins TRBV2 to TRBJ1-2; no definite D call. V was cut by 6 bases and J by 7 bases, with 6 bases left in between. The CDR3 spans 10 residues. The V gene's germline CDR1 is SNHLY and CDR2 FYNNEI.

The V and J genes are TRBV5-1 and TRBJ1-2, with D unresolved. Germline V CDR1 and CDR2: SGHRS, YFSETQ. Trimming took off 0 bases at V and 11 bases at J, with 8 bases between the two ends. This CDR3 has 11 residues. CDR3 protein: CASSLGPSYTF. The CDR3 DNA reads TGCGCCAGCAGCTTGGGGCCGTCTTACACCTTC.

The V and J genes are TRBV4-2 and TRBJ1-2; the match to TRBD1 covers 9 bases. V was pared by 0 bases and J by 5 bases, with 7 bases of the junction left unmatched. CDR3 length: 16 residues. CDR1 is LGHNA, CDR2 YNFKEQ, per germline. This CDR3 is CASSQETGQGRYGYTF. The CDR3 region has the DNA TGTGCCAGCAGCCAAGAAACGGGACAGGGAAGATATGGCTACACCTTC.

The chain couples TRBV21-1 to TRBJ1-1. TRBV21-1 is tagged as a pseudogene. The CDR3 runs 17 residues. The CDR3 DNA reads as TGTGCCAGCAGCATCTCCGGCGCAGGAGGGCTGAACACTGAAGCTTTCTTT. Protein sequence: CASSISGAGGLNTEAFF.

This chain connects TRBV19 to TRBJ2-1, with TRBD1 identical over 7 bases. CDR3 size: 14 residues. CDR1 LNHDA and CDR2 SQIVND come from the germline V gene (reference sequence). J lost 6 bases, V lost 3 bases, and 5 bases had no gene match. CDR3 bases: TGTGCCAGTAGTATCGGGACAGTGTCCAATGAGCAGTTCTTC. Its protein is CASSIGTVSNEQFF.

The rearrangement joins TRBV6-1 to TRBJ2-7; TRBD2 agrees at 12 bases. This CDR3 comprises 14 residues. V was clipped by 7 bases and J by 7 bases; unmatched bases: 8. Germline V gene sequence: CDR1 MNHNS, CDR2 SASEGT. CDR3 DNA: TGTGCCAGCACGTTGACTAGCGGGAGAGTGGAGCAGTACTTC. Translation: CASTLTSGRVEQYF.

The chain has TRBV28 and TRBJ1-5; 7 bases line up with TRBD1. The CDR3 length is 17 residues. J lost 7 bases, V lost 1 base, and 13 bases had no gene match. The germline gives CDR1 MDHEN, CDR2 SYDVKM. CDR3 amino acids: CASSLSLLRQGRQPQHF. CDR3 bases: TGTGCCAGCAGTTTATCCCTCCTTAGACAGGGAAGGCAGCCCCAGCATTTT.

Here the CDR3 DNA reads TGTGCCAGCAGCTTAGTTGGAGCGAGTAATGAGCAGTTCTTC. It encodes CASSLVGASNEQFF. The rearrangement joins TRBV7-2 to TRBJ2-1; D unclear. Between the trimmed V and J ends, which lost 1 base and 7 bases, there was a span of 11 bases. Germline V CDR1 and CDR2: SGHTA, FQGNSA. The CDR3 is made up of 14 amino acids.

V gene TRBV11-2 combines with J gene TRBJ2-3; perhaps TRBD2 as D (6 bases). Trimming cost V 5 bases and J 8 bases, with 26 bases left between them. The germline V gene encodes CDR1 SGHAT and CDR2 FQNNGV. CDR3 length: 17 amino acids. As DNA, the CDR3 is TGTGCCAGCAGCCGAATATCGGGACTTGCTCAGGATTCTACGCAGTATTTT. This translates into CASSRISGLAQDSTQYF. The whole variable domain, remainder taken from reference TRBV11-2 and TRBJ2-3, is EAGVAQSPRYKIIEKRQSVAFWCNPISGHATLYWYQQILGQGPKLLIQFQNNGVVDDSQLPKDRFSAERLKGVDSTLKIQPAKLEDSAVYLCASSRISGLAQDSTQYFGPGTRLTVL.

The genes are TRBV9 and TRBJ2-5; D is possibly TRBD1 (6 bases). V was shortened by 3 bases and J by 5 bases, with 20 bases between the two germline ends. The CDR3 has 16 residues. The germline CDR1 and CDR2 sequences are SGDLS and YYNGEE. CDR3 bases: TGTGCCAGCAGCGGAGCCGGGACACCGTTTTGGGAGACCCAGTACTTC. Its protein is CASSGAGTPFWETQYF.

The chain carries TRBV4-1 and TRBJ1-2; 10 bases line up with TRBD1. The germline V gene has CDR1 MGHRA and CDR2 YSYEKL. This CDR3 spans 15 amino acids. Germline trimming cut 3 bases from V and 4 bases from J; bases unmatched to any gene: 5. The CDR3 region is CASSQARTGGYGYTF. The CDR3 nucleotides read TGCGCCAGCAGCCAGGCTCGGACAGGGGGCTATGGCTACACCTTC.

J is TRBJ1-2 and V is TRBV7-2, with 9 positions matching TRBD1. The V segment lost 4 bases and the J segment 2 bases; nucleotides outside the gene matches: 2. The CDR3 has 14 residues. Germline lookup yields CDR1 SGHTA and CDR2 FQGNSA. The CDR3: CASSSTGGNYGYTF. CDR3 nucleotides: TGTGCCAGCAGCTCAACAGGGGGCAACTATGGCTACACCTTC.

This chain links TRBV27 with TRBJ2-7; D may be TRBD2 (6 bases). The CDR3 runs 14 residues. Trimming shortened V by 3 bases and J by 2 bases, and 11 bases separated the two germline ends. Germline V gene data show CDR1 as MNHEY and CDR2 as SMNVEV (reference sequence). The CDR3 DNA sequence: TGTGCCAGCAGTTTTCGCGGGAAACCCTACGAGCAGTACTTC. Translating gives CASSFRGKPYEQYF.

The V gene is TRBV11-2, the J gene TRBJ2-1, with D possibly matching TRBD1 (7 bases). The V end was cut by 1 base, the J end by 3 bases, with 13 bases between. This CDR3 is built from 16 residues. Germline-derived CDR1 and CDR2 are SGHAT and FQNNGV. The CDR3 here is CASSLGRQGGYNEQFF. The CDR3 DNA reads TGTGCCAGCAGCTTAGGCCGACAGGGAGGCTACAATGAGCAGTTCTTC.

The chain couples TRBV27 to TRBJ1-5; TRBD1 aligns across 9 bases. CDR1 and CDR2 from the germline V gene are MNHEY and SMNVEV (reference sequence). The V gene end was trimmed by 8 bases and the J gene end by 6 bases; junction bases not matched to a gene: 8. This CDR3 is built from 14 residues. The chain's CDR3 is CASSPTGGGQPQHF. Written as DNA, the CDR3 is TGTGCCAGCTCCCCGACAGGGGGAGGTCAGCCCCAGCATTTT.

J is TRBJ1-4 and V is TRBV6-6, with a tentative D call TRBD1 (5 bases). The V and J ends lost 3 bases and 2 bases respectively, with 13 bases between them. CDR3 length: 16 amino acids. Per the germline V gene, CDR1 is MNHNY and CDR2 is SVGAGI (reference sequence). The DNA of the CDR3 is TGTGCCAGCAGTTATTTGGGCAGGGCCACTAATGAAAAACTGTTTTTT. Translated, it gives CASSYLGRATNEKLFF.

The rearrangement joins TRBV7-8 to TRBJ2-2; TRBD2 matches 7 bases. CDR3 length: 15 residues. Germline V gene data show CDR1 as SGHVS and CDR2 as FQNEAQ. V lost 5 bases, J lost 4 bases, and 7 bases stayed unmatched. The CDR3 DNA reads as TGTGCCAGCAGCAGAGTGGGAGGGCGCACCGGGGAGCTGTTTTTT. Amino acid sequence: CASSRVGGRTGELFF.

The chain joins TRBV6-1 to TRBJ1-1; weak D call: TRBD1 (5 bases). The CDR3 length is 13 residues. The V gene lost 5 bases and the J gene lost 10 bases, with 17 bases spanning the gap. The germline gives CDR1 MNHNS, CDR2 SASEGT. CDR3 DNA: TGTGCCAGCAGTCCAGTCTCGACAAGGGGAGCTTTCTTT. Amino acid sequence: CASSPVSTRGAFF.

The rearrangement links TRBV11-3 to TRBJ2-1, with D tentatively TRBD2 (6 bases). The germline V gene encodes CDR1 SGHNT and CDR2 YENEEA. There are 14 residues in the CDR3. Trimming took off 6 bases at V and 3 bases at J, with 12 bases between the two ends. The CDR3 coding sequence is TGTGCCAGCAGTTTTTCGGGACTCTACAATGAGCAGTTCTTC. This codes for CASSFSGLYNEQFF. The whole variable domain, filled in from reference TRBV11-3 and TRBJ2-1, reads EAGVVQSPRYKIIEKKQPVAFWCNPISGHNTLYWYLQNLGQGPELLIRYENEEAVDDSQLPKDRFSAERLKGVDSTLKIQPAELGDSAVYLCASSFSGLYNEQFFGPGTRLTVL.

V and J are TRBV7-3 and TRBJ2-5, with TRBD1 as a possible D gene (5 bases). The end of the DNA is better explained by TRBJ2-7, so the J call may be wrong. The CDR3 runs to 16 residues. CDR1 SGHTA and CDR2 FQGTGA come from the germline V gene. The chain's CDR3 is CASSLTGALSPYEQYF. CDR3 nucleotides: TGTGCCAGCAGCTTAACAGGGGCCCTCTCGCCCTACGAGCAGTACTTC.

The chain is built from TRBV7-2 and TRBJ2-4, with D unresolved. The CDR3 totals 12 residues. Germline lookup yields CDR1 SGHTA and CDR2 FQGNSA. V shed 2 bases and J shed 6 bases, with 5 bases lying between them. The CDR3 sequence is CASSLHGNIQYF. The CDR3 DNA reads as TGTGCCAGCAGCTTACACGGAAACATTCAGTACTTC. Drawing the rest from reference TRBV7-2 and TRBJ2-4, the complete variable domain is GAGVSQSPSNKVTEKGKDVELRCDPISGHTALYWYRQSLGQGLEFLIYFQGNSAPDKSGLPSDRFSAERTGGSVSTLTIQRTQQEDSAVYLCASSLHGNIQYFGAGTRLSVL.

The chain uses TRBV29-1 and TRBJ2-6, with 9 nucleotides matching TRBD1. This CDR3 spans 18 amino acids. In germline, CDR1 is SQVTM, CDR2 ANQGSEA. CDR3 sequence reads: CTLPPRDRVRSGANVLTF. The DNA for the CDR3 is TGCACCCTCCCACCCAGGGACAGGGTCCGCTCTGGGGCCAACGTCCTGACTTTC.